Listed below are T cell receptor beta chains from one sample, sequenced in a study of blood T cell repertoires in COVID-19. The table came from immunoSEQ multiplex PCR; TCRdb's copy has only in-frame clones and leaves some out. Here the sample spans under 300,000 clones, approximately 85% being singletons. Sequenced material: PBMCs or T cells enriched from blood (not recorded which). These receptor sequences come from a woman aged 50 to 60 who had recovered from COVID-19. CDR3s include the opening cysteine and the closing phenylalanine or tryptophan. A D gene is named only where the DNA matches it firmly. Clone size appears in some rows only: once, few, many, or a class for an expanded clone.

NA	TRBV2	TRBJ1-1	TRBD1	CASSRQGMNTEAFF	TGTGCCAGCAGTCGACAGGGAATGAACACTGAAGCTTTCTTT
once	TRBV6-5	TRBJ2-7	NA	CASRRDMTDEQYF	TGTGCCAGCCGACGGGACATGACGGACGAGCAGTACTTC
NA	TRBV7-9	TRBJ1-2	NA	CASSFLAAPSDGYTF	TGTGCCAGCAGCTTCCTAGCTGCTCCATCGGATGGCTACACCTTC
NA	TRBV14	TRBJ2-3	NA	CASSQFQAVSTDTQYF	TGTGCCAGCAGCCAATTTCAAGCGGTTAGCACAGATACGCAGTATTTT
NA	TRBV9	TRBJ1-3	NA	CASSVVGGWPGNTIYF	TGTGCCAGCAGCGTAGTAGGGGGATGGCCTGGAAACACCATATATTTT
few	TRBV10-3	TRBJ2-5	TRBD2	CATTSGVGAQYF	TGTGCCACCACTAGCGGGGTCGGAGCCCAGTACTTC
NA	TRBV5-5	TRBJ1-3	NA	CASSLSNSGNTIYF	TGTGCCAGCAGCCTATCAAACTCTGGAAACACCATATATTTT
NA	TRBV9	TRBJ1-6	NA	CASSVVWGNSPLHF	TGTGCCAGCAGCGTAGTTTGGGGCAATTCACCCCTCCACTTT
NA	TRBV7-6	TRBJ1-1	TRBD1	CASSSTGGLVEAFF	TGTGCCAGCAGCTCAACAGGGGGTTTAGTTGAAGCTTTCTTT
NA	TRBV20-1	TRBJ2-4	NA	CSASQQRLAKNIQYF	TGCAGTGCTAGTCAACAGCGGCTAGCCAAAAACATTCAGTACTTC
NA	TRBV19	TRBJ2-2	NA	CASSLAEAGELFF	TGTGCCAGTAGTCTGGCTGAGGCCGGGGAGCTGTTTTTT
NA	TRBV20-1	TRBJ2-3	TRBD2	CSASRREGDTDTQYF	TGCAGTGCTAGTCGGCGGGAGGGGGACACAGATACGCAGTATTTT
NA	TRBV24-1	TRBJ1-3	NA	CATSDFDSSSGNTIYF	TGTGCCACCAGTGATTTTGACTCAAGCTCTGGAAACACCATATATTTT
NA	TRBV5-5	TRBJ2-7	TRBD2	CASSLLTSGRSEQYF	TGTGCCAGCAGCTTGCTCACTAGCGGGAGGAGTGAGCAGTACTTC
NA	TRBV6-5	TRBJ2-2	NA	CASSYVRDTGELFF	TGTGCCAGCAGTTACGTCAGGGACACCGGGGAGCTGTTTTTT
NA	TRBV19	TRBJ2-3	NA	CASSTAATGTQYF	TGTGCCAGTAGTACCGCCGCTACGGGTACGCAGTATTTT
NA	TRBV4-2	TRBJ2-1	TRBD2	CASSPLAGGHNEQFF	TGTGCCAGCAGCCCACTAGCGGGAGGGCACAATGAGCAGTTCTTC
NA	TRBV2	TRBJ1-5	TRBD1	CASSGQGASQPQHF	TGTGCCAGCAGTGGGCAGGGGGCTAGTCAGCCCCAGCATTTT
NA	TRBV10-1	TRBJ1-1	NA	CASLRQRRAEAFF	TGCGCCAGCTTACGACAGAGACGGGCTGAAGCTTTCTTT
NA	TRBV6-5	TRBJ1-2	NA	CASSYAGAGYGYTF	TGTGCCAGCAGTTACGCAGGGGCTGGCTATGGCTACACCTTC
NA	TRBV7-9	TRBJ1-5	NA	CASSLEGGKPQHF	TGTGCCAGCAGCCTAGAGGGAGGGAAGCCCCAGCATTTT
NA	TRBV28	TRBJ1-1	NA	CASSLSGSFAFF	TGTGCCAGCAGTTTATCAGGTAGTTTTGCTTTCTTT
NA	TRBV19	TRBJ2-1	NA	CASSMGWAGGGNEQFF	TGTGCCAGTAGTATGGGTTGGGCAGGTGGAGGAAATGAGCAGTTCTTC
NA	TRBV30	TRBJ2-4	TRBD2	CAWSEAGGPDIQYF	TGTGCCTGGAGTGAGGCGGGAGGGCCGGACATTCAGTACTTC
NA	TRBV11-2	TRBJ2-1	NA	CASSLSGYNEQFF	TGTGCCAGCAGCTTATCAGGTTACAATGAGCAGTTCTTC
NA	TRBV28	TRBJ1-3	TRBD1	CASRMAGGGNTIYF	TGTGCCAGCAGAATGGCAGGGGGGGGAAACACCATATATTTT
NA	TRBV12-3/TRBV12-4	TRBJ2-2	NA	CASSPSGELFF	TGTGCCAGCAGCCCGTCCGGGGAGCTGTTTTTT
NA	TRBV2	TRBJ2-1	NA	CASSSLKTFSPYNEQFF	TGTGCCAGCAGTTCCTTGAAGACATTTTCCCCTTACAATGAGCAGTTCTTC
NA	TRBV7-2	TRBJ1-5	TRBD1	CASSITGDQPQHF	TGTGCCAGCAGCATTACAGGGGACCAGCCCCAGCATTTT
NA	TRBV19	TRBJ2-5	NA	CASSISSGPQETQYF	TGTGCCAGTAGTATAAGCTCAGGGCCCCAAGAGACCCAGTACTTC